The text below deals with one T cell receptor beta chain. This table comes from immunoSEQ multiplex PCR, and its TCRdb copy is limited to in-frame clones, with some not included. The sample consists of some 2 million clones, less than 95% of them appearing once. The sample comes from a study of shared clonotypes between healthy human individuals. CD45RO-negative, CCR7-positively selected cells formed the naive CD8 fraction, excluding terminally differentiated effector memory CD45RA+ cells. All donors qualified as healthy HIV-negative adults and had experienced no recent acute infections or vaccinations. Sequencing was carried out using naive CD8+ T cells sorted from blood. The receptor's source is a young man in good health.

CDR3 coding DNA: TGTGCCAGCAGCGCATTGCAATACACTGAAGCTTTCTTT. It codes for CASSALQYTEAFF. V and J are TRBV5-6 and TRBJ1-1; D is uncertain. Trimming pared 4 bases from V and 3 bases from J, leaving 10 bases between. This CDR3 spans 13 amino acids. Germline values: CDR1 SGHDT, CDR2 YYEEEE.